This TCR beta chain is from a study of shared clonotypes between healthy human individuals (TCRdb year 2020). In the study overall: The cohort included three men and two women between 18 and 49 years of age. For each donor, three plates each were used for CD4 naive and CD4 memory, two plates were used for CD8 naive, and one plate was used for CD8 memory. Blood TCR repertoires of a handful of healthy adults were deeply sequenced to estimate repertoire size and the extent of clonotype sharing between individuals. Different laboratories and diverse techniques were used to prepare libraries and sequence TCR repertoires, to increase sequencing depth and limit assay-specific biases. Between about 0.8 and 9 billion PBMCs per donor were obtained by leukapheresis.

Findings and caveats that apply to the study as a whole: About 5% of naive CD4, 3.5% of naive CD8, approximately 2% of memory CD4, and about 0.4% of memory CD8 clonotypes were shared across several donors. Pairwise subsampling indicated that sequencing depth was expected to affect the degree of clonotype sharing among donors. Even with the large sequencing depth, rarefaction of the sorted-subset datasets indicated that sequencing was incomplete. The small number of donors limited the genetic and exposure-history diversity represented. Only blood was sampled, and tissue TCR repertoires likely differ from those in blood. Compared with non-shared clonotypes, clonotypes shared by all four sorted-subset donors had higher generation probabilities. Naive subsets generally had larger estimated clonotype richness than memory subsets.

This clone was detected a few times. Its antigen is unknown. Base qualities are not recorded, but no much larger clone differs from it by a single base. Distinct nucleotide sequences in the sample also encode this CDR3. Using the deep immunoSEQ assay, multiplex PCR amplified TCR CDR3 regions from genomic DNA. Extracted genomic DNA from each cell subset was spread evenly across all wells of several immunoSEQ 96-well plates, with each plate serving as a replicate. For sorted subsets, roughly 200 ng of genomic DNA, equivalent to around 30,000 T cell genomes, went into each replicate PCR. Purified libraries were quantified with a Qubit 3.0 fluorometer, sized on a Bioanalyzer 2100, and re-quantified with the KAPA Library Quantification kit. A separate single-read 150-cycle Illumina NextSeq 550 flow cell was used to sequence each immunoSEQ 96-well plate. The authors processed their data as follows. The immunoSEQ output contained only junctional sequences without quality scores, so filtering could not match that applied to full-length reads. Sequences were annotated with PyIR, a Python wrapper for IgBLAST v1.9, and V/J genes and CDR3 were assigned using IMGT germline references. Any read was removed if the V/J assignment was weak (E-value above 1e-6), the CDR3 was missing, or the read contained stop codons, out-of-frame junctions, or ambiguous translated residues. V3J clonotypes were defined as sequences sharing the same inferred V gene, J gene, and CDR3 amino acid sequence. The percentage overlap between two repertoires was calculated by dividing the number of shared unique clonotypes by the size of the smaller repertoire. Three approaches were used to assess repertoire richness: RTK rarefaction, the Chao1 estimator, and Recon v2.1 estimates of unobserved clonotypes. OLGA was used to compute generation probabilities for all TCRbeta clonotypes that the gDNA method yielded from a few donors. As stored in TCRdb, this immuneACCESS dataset retains in-frame rearrangements with V and J assigned. A fraction of the clones does not appear; measured against another copy, unresolved V genes explain less than half of the discrepancy, and the remainder lacks a known reason. D and trimming were read from the DNA, whereas the V and J calls and clone size are those reported in that table. Recorded for this sample are 2.3 million or so clones; approximately 93% of them occurred a single time. The ten top clones hold 0.35% to 0.5% of the sample.

The donors were healthy, HIV-negative adults with no recently reported acute infections or vaccinations. All donors were Caucasian adults living in Nashville, Tennessee, USA. Magnetic negative selection was used to enrich CD4+ T cells, after which naive cells were positively selected on CD45RA and the negative fraction became the memory subset. Blood was obtained by leukapheresis, after which PBMCs were separated by Ficoll-Histopaque density gradient centrifugation and cryopreserved in liquid nitrogen vapor phase. Analytical flow cytometry was used to check the purity and quantity of every magnetically sorted T cell population. Genomic DNA was isolated from every sorted fraction and measured by UV absorbance on a Nanodrop 2000c. The CDR3 starts with the cysteine, ends with the phenylalanine, and has 14 residues. The sequence is cut down to CDR3 DNA, 42 bases in frame from base 1. V loses 1 base, J loses 1 base, and the germline ends lie 7 bases apart. The germline V gene (reference sequence) gives CDR1 as LNHDA and CDR2 as SQIVND.

Recombination joined TRBV19 with TRBJ1-1, with a weak D call of TRBD1 (5 bases match). This TCR came from a man aged 18 to 30 in good health. Some clones in this sample may be carry-over from other donors' samples. Sequencing used naive CD4+ T cells from PBMCs. The meaning of the sample's cell subset or site label: CD45RA+ positively selected. The CDR3 sequence is CASSIGGTNTEAFF. The sequence in DNA is TGTGCCAGTAGTATAGGGGGGACGAACACTGAAGCTTTCTTT.